The clone carrying this TCR beta chain has just a few counts. Its antigen is unknown. The data were taken from a study of T cells in Graves' hyperthyroidism and ophthalmopathy. RNA transcripts yielded amplified TCR beta CDR3 regions. TCR CDR3 regions were first amplified by RT-PCR with HTBI primers. TCRdb re-called the multiplex PCR reads through MiXCR, storing one row per CDR3 protein. The sample yields some 440,000 distinct CDR3 sequences, around a sixth seen once. Between the trimmed V and J ends, which lost 3 bases and 0 bases, there was a span of 12 bases. This CDR3 is 16 amino acids long. Study-level points and caveats: A model built on 13 V-J features separated ophthalmopathy from stable hyperthyroidism.

Sequencing was done on a sample of blood. The receptor was isolated from a woman between 18 and 30 years old with Graves' hyperthyroidism. The rearrangement joins TRBV12-3 or TRBV12-4 to TRBJ1-3; tentative D call: TRBD1 (5 bases). The CDR3 DNA reads as TGTGCCAGCAGTTTCTCGGGACGCCGCTCTGGAAACACCATATATTTT. It specifies CASSFSGRRSGNTIYF.